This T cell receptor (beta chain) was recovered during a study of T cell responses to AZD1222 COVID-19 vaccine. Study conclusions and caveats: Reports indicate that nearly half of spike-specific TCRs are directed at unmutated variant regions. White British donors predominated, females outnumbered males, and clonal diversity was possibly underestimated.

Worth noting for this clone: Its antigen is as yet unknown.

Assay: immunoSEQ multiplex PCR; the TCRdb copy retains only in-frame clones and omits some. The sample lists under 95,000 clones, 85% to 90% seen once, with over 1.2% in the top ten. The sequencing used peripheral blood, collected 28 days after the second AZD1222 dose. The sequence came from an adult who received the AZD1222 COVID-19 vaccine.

The CDR3 DNA is TGTGCCAGCAGCGTCTACGGGACAGGGAGCTCTGGAAACACCATATATTTT. Protein: CASSVYGTGSSGNTIYF. The chain uses TRBV9 and TRBJ1-3; 9 positions match TRBD1. The V segment lost 2 bases and the J segment 0 bases; nucleotides outside the gene matches: 6. The CDR3 length is 17 residues. In germline, CDR1 is SGDLS, CDR2 YYNGEE.